A single sample gave rise to the 8 T cell receptor beta chains below, sequenced in a study of CD8 T cells in ankylosing spondylitis. Study-wide results and limits: There was a TCR beta motif, made of several highly homologous variants, that appeared characteristic of ankylosing spondylitis blood.

One entry per CDR3 protein, called by TCRdb with MiXCR from the 5' RACE reads. The sample records about 400,000 distinct CDR3 sequences, approximately 20% being singletons. Their specific antigens are unknown. Sequencing was carried out using blood, either unsorted or a sorted T cell fraction (not recorded which). The receptor set was obtained from a male donor with ankylosing spondylitis.

This clonotype was counted between two and nine times. This rearrangement joins TRBV6-6 to TRBJ1-5, with D hard to call. V gave up 2 bases and J gave up 7 bases, with 9 bases separating them. Germline V lookup: CDR1 MNHNY, CDR2 SVGAGI (reference sequence). This CDR3 contains 13 residues. The CDR3 DNA is TGTGCCAGCAGTTACCCACCATCCCAGCCCCAGCATTTT. Translated, it gives CASSYPPSQPQHF.

This clonotype was detected a few times. This chain joins TRBV28 and TRBJ1-5, with D maybe TRBD1 (5 bases). CDR1 and CDR2 (germline): MDHEN, SYDVKM. CDR3 length: 14 amino acids. V was shortened by 4 bases and J by 4 bases, with 11 bases between the two germline ends. In DNA, the CDR3 is TGTGCCAGCAGTTGGGGGTGGAGGAATCAGCCCCAGCATTTT. Translating gives CASSWGWRNQPQHF.

The rearrangement joins TRBV25-1 to TRBJ2-2; D might be TRBD1 or TRBD2, each matching 8 bases. Per the germline V gene, CDR1 is MGHDK and CDR2 is SYGVNS. Trimming left V 5 bases short and J 4 bases short, with 17 bases between. The CDR3 consists of 16 residues. In DNA, the CDR3 is TGTGCCAGCAGTCAAACGGGAGGGACAGGCACCGGGGAGCTGTTTTTT. The encoded protein is CASSQTGGTGTGELFF.

Only a few counts were recorded for this clonotype. The chain has TRBV3-1 and TRBJ2-7; 8 bases are a match to TRBD2. Germline V lookup: CDR1 LGHDT, CDR2 YNNKEL (reference sequence). CDR3 size: 16 residues. J was trimmed by 3 bases and V by 1 base; bases with no gene match: 8. The CDR3 nucleotides are TGTGCCAGCAGCCAAGGGGGGACTAGTAACTTCTACGAGCAGTACTTC. Translation: CASSQGGTSNFYEQYF.

This rearrangement joins TRBV2 to TRBJ2-7; D might be TRBD1 (6 bases). The germline V and J ends were trimmed by 6 bases and 6 bases, with 15 bases remaining between them. Germline assignment: CDR1 SNHLY and CDR2 FYNNEI. The CDR3 extends over 13 amino acids. CDR3 amino acids: CASSTQGLGEQYF. CDR3 sequence (DNA): TGTGCCAGCAGCACGCAGGGGTTAGGCGAGCAGTACTTC.

J is TRBJ1-5 and V is TRBV27, with D perhaps matching TRBD1 (5 bases). This CDR3 spans 13 amino acids. Trimming took off 8 bases at V and 0 bases at J, with 8 bases between the two ends. Germline CDR1 MNHEY, CDR2 SMNVEV (reference sequence). CDR3 sequence reads: CASRGYSNQPQHF. CDR3 bases: TGTGCCAGCCGGGGCTATAGCAATCAGCCCCAGCATTTT.

CDR3 protein: CASSPPGAYTEAFF. The CDR3 nucleotides read TGTGCCAGCAGTCCCCCCGGGGCCTACACTGAAGCTTTCTTT. V gene TRBV27 combines with J gene TRBJ1-1, with D possibly TRBD1 on 5 matching bases. The CDR3 runs to 14 residues. Trimming shortened V by 5 bases and J by 3 bases, and 13 bases separated the two germline ends. In germline, CDR1 is MNHEY, CDR2 SMNVEV (reference sequence).

The chain couples TRBV29-1 to TRBJ2-7; possible D gene TRBD1, 6 bases. The germline V gene has CDR1 SQVTM and CDR2 ANQGSEA. Trimming took 8 bases from V and 4 from J, leaving 21 bases between them. This CDR3 is 14 amino acids long. CDR3 DNA: TGCAGCCCTTGCACCAAGGGGGACAAATACGAGCAGTACTTC. As protein: CSPCTKGDKYEQYF.